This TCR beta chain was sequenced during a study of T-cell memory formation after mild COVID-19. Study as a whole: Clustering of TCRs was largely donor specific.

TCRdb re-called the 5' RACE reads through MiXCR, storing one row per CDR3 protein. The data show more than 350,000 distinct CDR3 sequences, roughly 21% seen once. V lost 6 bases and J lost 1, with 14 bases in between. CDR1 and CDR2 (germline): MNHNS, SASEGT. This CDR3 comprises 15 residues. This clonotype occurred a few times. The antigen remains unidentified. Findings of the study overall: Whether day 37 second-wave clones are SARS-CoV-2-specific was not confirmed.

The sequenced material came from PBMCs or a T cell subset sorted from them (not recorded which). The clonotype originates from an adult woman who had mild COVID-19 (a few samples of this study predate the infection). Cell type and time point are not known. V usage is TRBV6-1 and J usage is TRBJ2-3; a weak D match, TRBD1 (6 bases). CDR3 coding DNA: TGTGCCAGCAGCGCAAGACCAGGGGGCACAGATACGCAGTATTTT. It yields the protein CASSARPGGTDTQYF.